This T cell receptor (beta chain) was identified during a study of cytomegalovirus exposure and HLA in healthy donors (dated by TCRdb to about 2017). In terms of the full investigation: An earlier analysis of fewer than 750 of the donors reported 276 Gb of sequence data and about 120 million unique TCR beta sequences obtained from roughly 170 million T cells. To study patterns of TCR occurrence, a later analysis re-analyzed previously published TCR beta repertoires from 500 to 850 donors and added high-resolution HLA genotyping. The genetic ancestry cluster associated with self-reported Caucasian donors included 65% to 90% of the roughly 410 genotyped donors. An earlier analysis of fewer than 700 of the donors applied high-throughput TCR beta sequencing to assess whether each TCR beta V gene segment acted as functional or pseudogenic. A separate validation cohort of 100 to 150 different subjects was used in addition to the roughly 620-subject first cohort. The study aimed to test whether cataloging public T cell receptors could reveal signatures of past pathogen exposure. On average, roughly 200,000 unique TCR beta nucleotide sequences were sequenced per donor among fewer than 500 genotyped donors of the cohort, with roughly 18% of those sequences being non-productive. To predict cytomegalovirus infection status, the study combined high-throughput TCR immunosequencing, statistical association of individual TCRs with disease status, and machine learning. Four or five DR-DQ haplotypes were handled as single units for association and clustering because linkage in the cohort was strong. A later genetic analysis used genome-wide SNP genotypes for about 60% of the roughly 670 donors, treating that subset as a discovery cohort. Approximately 300 gigabases of sequencing data and some 85 million unique TCR sequences were included in an early release covering about 620 HLA-typed donors. The number of donors typed differed by locus, with 629-630 for A, B, C, DRB1 and DQB1, roughly 550 for DQA1, over 600 for DPA1, and some 440 for DPB1. Donor age, sex, ethnicity and CMV serostatus were compiled together with the repertoire data. All discovery cohort repertoires had been generated on a single sequencing platform. Both class I and class II loci were covered by HLA typing, at four-digit resolution. The later analysis used no new phenotypic data to find candidate immune exposures, relying instead on TCR beta sequences and their occurrence across donors. The study used immunosequencing to profile the T cell repertoires of more than 650 subjects and linked those repertoires to cytomegalovirus serostatus.

CDR1 and CDR2, per the germline V gene, are MDHEN and SYDVKM. Its CDR3 holds 13 amino acids, cysteine through phenylalanine. CDR3 DNA is the only sequence kept; it has 39 bases, read in frame from the first base. Cut back by 5 bases and 4 bases, the V and J ends lie 11 bases apart. The cohort was made up of 500 to 850 healthy bone marrow donors. Cohort members were all nominally healthy when sampled, although unrecorded immune exposures were likely present. The donor tested CMV seropositive, placing the donor among the 289 seropositive members of the cohort. A peripheral blood sample was collected from each donor, and TCR beta sequencing was performed on peripheral blood mononuclear cells. Genomic DNA extraction from the blood cell samples was performed with the Qiagen DNeasy Blood Extraction Kit. The library was generated by the immunoSEQ multiplex PCR assay. For the multiplex PCR, a mixture combining 60 forward primers for TCR Vbeta segments and 13 reverse primers for TCR Jbeta segments was used. The CDR3 region of rearranged TCR beta genes was amplified from genomic DNA with a multiplex PCR assay. Amplified TCR beta libraries were sequenced as 87-base-pair reads on the Illumina HiSeq System. Processing in the source paper ran as follows. Across the 600 to 700 repertoires, a later analysis counted roughly 77 million unique TCR beta chains, around 11 million of which were shared by at least two donors. To remove PCR and sequencing errors, raw reads were error-corrected and collapsed into unique sequences using a nearest-neighbor algorithm that merged closely related sequences. Alignment of CDR3 sequences to IMGT reference sequences was used to assign V, D and J gene segments. For a sequence to be retained, at least a six-nucleotide match to both a V gene segment and a J gene segment was required. Rearrangements were called productive when the CDR3 lacked stop codons and stayed in frame with V and J; all others were non-productive. CDR3 was defined according to IMGT convention as the region running from the second conserved V-encoded cysteine to the conserved J-encoded phenylalanine. The earlier analysis of some 600 of the donors excluded sequences that lacked an unambiguous match to a single V gene segment. In an earlier analysis of 450 to 700 of the donors, V segments were called functional above 56.7% productive rearrangements and were called segregating when the between-donor standard deviation exceeded 5%. A statistical classification framework was built for diagnosing cytomegalovirus status from the catalog of TCR beta chain sequences. In a later analysis, V and J genes were assigned by comparing TCR nucleotide sequences against IMGT/GENE-DB human TR gene sequences. The TCRdist pipeline was used in a later analysis to assign CDR3 sequences and most-parsimonious VDJ recombination scenarios. In a later analysis, each TCR beta chain was defined by its CDR3 amino acid sequence together with its V-gene family, and reads lacking a unique V-gene family were excluded. As a way to deal with suspected cross-contamination and a sequencing artifact, a later analysis dropped 450 to 600 nucleotide sequences that were highly shared and had low generation probability. In a later analysis, a clonal expansion index for each public chain was calculated from normalized within-repertoire ranks of inferred template counts. Generation probabilities in a later analysis came from a VDJ recombination model fitted to out-of-frame rearrangements, and those results were checked against IGoR. A later analysis scored TCR-TCR, TCR-HLA and TCR-CMV co-occurrence with hypergeometric tests, applying a repertoire-size bias correction to TCR pairs. A later analysis estimated false discovery rates by permuting HLA or CMV assignments 20 times. In a later analysis, co-occurring TCRs were grouped using DBSCAN, and TCRdist sequence similarity was added for clustering within HLA-allele-positive subsets. For co-occurrence clustering, repertoires with fewer than 30,000 or more than 120,000 public chains were excluded, along with five or six repertoires with anomalous nucleotide sharing. In its TCRdb copy, this immuneACCESS table keeps in-frame sequences only and misses some clones. Where compared with another copy, unresolved V genes explain less than half of these, and the others have no known cause. From that table come the V and J calls and clone size; the DNA was used to work out D and trimming. This sample comprises fewer than 40,000 clones, roughly 89% of them detected only once. The ten largest make up roughly an eighth of the sample.

General findings and caveats noted by the study authors: The study listed 170 or so TCR beta chains as associated with cytomegalovirus. A later analysis associated 16,951 TCR beta sequences with specific HLA alleles at a false discovery rate of 0.05. In an earlier analysis of about 600 of the donors, most TCR beta V segments appeared in productive rearrangements about 90% or about 30% of the time, broadly matching IMGT annotations. The authors suggested that the approach could potentially be extended to other disease states and immunological phenotypes. A few of the identified cytomegalovirus-associated TCR beta chains were confirmed in vitro to be specific for cytomegalovirus antigens. Because the 87-base-pair reads could not distinguish some IMGT-functional V segments, including TRBV6-2 and TRBV6-3, those segments were excluded. A cluster of highly shared sequence variants was judged likely to be a technical artifact of the sequencing pipeline. Most CMV-associated TCR beta chains appeared to be HLA-restricted in a later analysis, and the HLA associations seemed to be driven largely by CMV exposure. A later genetic analysis associated a missense DCLRE1C variant with V-gene and J-gene trimming of TCR beta chains, and an independent cohort replicated the association. Across donors, most TCR sequences were observed very rarely, whereas some public TCRs were present in many individuals. Because some donors lacked HLA typing at each locus, the association tests relied only on the typed subset. A further reported finding was that TCR beta sequences accurately predicted the HLA-A and HLA-B alleles for most subjects in the first cohort. Compared with the approximately 720-donor mean, donors in an Asian-associated ancestry cluster had fewer N-insertions in productive TCRs, according to a later genetic analysis. A later analysis found that TCR association rates varied across HLA loci, with DRB1 alleles showing the most associated TCRs and HLA-C alleles the fewest. Several of the top co-occurrence clusters appeared to be linked to parvovirus B19, influenza, CMV and Epstein-Barr virus, according to a later analysis. Because counts were too low, roughly 18 rarely observed V segments, including chromosome 9 orphons, were left out of the earlier analysis of 587 of the donors. Cytomegalovirus status was reported to be diagnosed by the classifier with high specificity and sensitivity in both the original and validation cohorts. A later analysis found that HLA-associated TCR beta chains were more clonally expanded and had lower generation probabilities than equally common non-associated chains. Only TCR beta chains were sequenced in this cohort, and the absence of alpha or paired-chain data limited detectable features. When HLA alleles, especially DR and DQ, strongly co-occurred, TCR associations were difficult to assign to individual alleles. CMV serostatus was the only immune exposure information available for the cohort. Sequencing depth was assumed to be roughly uniform across donors in the presence/absence analyses, though that assumption may not hold. Linkage disequilibrium might explain the correlated functional status among segregating V segments, but an unknown experimental factor could not be excluded.

Turning to this clone: Its target antigen remains unknown. No base quality information exists; no much larger clone differs at one position.

The chain couples TRBV28 to TRBJ1-1, with no confident D gene call. The sample comprised PBMCs. The receptor was isolated from a middle-aged woman in good health and CMV-seropositive. The CDR3 protein is CASSGGWITEAFF. The nucleotide sequence reads TGTGCCAGCAGTGGAGGGTGGATCACTGAAGCTTTCTTT.